The clone carrying this TCR beta chain was found once. Generated by immunoSEQ multiplex PCR, the TCRdb table keeps only in-frame clones and is missing some. The sample consists of approximately 110,000 clones, 86% of them appearing once. These data originate in a study of blood T cell repertoires in COVID-19. CDR3 size: 14 residues. Germline CDR1 MNHEY, CDR2 SVGAGI. The V and J ends lost 5 bases and 5 bases, in that order; junction bases with no gene match: 4. This clonotype was obtained from a human donor in a cohort sampled during active COVID-19. The chain is built from TRBV6-5 and TRBJ2-2; 8 bases line up with TRBD1. Material: peripheral blood. The CDR3 region is CASSRTGTTGELFF. The DNA for the CDR3 is TGTGCCAGCAGTAGGACAGGGACGACCGGGGAGCTGTTTTTT.